The clone carrying this TCR beta chain was observed many times. No antigen is known for it. The entry originates in a study of metastatic and nonmetastatic thyroid tumors. Background on the study: Thyroid patients, malignant and benign, had repertoires compared across blood and tumor or nodule tissue. Study outcomes and limitations: In blood and tumor, TCR beta diversity was reportedly significantly higher in malignant thyroid tumors than in benign nodules.

Patients underwent thyroid surgery, and none had received any treatment before it. Looked up from germline, CDR1 is LGHDT and CDR2 is YNNKEL (reference sequence). The CDR3 consists of 15 residues. The V end lost 4 bases, the J end lost 4 bases, and 17 bases lay between the germline ends. TCRdb ran MiXCR on the PCR reads. The data show 17,000 or so clones, roughly 25% seen once. Material for sequencing was adjacent normal tissue. The chain recombines TRBV3-1 with TRBJ2-7; no clear D. The sequence was obtained from a female donor with papillary thyroid cancer or a benign thyroid nodule (not recorded which). Some clones in this sample may be carry-over from other donors' samples. CDR3 sequence (DNA): TGTGCCAGCAGCCCACGACAAGGGTTCTGGTACGAGCAGTACTTC. It yields the protein CASSPRQGFWYEQYF.